The T cell receptor (beta chain) described here comes from a study of siplizumab effects on memory and regulatory T cells. Data came from immunoSEQ multiplex PCR; TCRdb stores just in-frame clones and leaves some out. The sample contains 100,000 or so clones, approximately 91% of which appear only once. Germline V gene lookup returns CDR1 MNHEY and CDR2 SVGAGI. The CDR3 is 14 amino acids. Trimming shortened V by 7 bases and J by 7 bases, and 17 bases separated the two germline ends. V is TRBV6-5 and J is TRBJ1-3, with D maybe TRBD1 (6 bases). Material for sequencing was CD4+ T cells sorted from blood. The TCR comes from a human donor in good health. This CDR3 is CASTTLDRSNTIYF. CDR3 DNA: TGTGCCAGCACTACCCTCGACAGGAGTAACACCATATATTTT.